This TCR beta chain was sequenced during a study of preoperative IRX-2 immunotherapy in early breast cancer. Sequencing used immunoSEQ multiplex PCR; TCRdb keeps in-frame clones, though not all of them. The data hold 24,000 or so clones, with 70% to 90% observed a single time. Treatment defined: preoperative locoregional IRX-2 cytokine immunotherapy. Germline V lookup: CDR1 WSHSY, CDR2 SAAADI. The V and J ends lost 2 bases and 9 bases respectively, with 7 bases between them. This CDR3 comprises 11 residues. This chain joins TRBV10-2 and TRBJ1-1; D may be TRBD1 (5 bases). The sequences come from tumor tissue, collected after IRX-2 immunotherapy. This receptor was taken from a human donor with breast cancer. CDR3 DNA: TGCGCCAGCAGTGAGGGACAAAAAGCTTTCTTT. Protein sequence: CASSEGQKAFF.